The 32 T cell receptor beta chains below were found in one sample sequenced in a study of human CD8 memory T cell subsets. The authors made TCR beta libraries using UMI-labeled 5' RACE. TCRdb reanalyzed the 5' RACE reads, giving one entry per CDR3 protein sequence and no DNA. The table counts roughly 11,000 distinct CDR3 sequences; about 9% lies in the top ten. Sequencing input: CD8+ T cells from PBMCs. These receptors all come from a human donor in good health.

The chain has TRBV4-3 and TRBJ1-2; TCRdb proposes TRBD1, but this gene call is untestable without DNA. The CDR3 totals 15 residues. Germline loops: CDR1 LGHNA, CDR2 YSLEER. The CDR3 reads CASSQDVRGSNGYTF.

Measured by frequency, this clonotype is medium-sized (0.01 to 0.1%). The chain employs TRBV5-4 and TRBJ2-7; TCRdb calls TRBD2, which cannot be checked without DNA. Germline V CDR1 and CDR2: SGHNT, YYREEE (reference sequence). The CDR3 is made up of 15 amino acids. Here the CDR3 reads CASSPLAGAPYEQYF.

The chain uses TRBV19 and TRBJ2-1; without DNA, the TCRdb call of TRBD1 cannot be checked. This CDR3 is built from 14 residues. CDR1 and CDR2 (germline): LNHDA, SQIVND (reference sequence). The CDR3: CASRTGRSQNEQFF.

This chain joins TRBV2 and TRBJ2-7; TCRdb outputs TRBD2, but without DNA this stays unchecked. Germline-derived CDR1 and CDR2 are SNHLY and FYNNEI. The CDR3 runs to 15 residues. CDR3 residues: CASSEVSGRAYEQYF.

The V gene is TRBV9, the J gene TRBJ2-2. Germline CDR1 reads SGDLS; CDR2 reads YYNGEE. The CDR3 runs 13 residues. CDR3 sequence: CASRPEYTGELFF.

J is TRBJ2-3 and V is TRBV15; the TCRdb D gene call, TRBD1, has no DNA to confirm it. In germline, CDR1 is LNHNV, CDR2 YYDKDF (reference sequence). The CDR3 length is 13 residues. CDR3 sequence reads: CATSSTGVDTQYF.

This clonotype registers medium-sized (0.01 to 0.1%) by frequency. CDR3: CASSQETAGDQPQHF. The rearrangement links TRBV4-2 to TRBJ1-5; TCRdb's D gene call, TRBD1, goes unchecked for lack of DNA. The CDR3 has 15 amino acids. Germline CDR1 LGHNA, CDR2 YNFKEQ.

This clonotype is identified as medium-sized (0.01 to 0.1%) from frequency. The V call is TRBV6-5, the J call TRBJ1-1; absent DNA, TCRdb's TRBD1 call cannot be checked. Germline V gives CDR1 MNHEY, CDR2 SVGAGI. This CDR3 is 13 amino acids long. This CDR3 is CASSPWAGNEAFF.

Here the CDR3 reads CAWSTLGTREAFF. The chain combines TRBV30 with TRBJ1-1. Germline lookup yields CDR1 GTSNPN and CDR2 SVGIG (reference sequence). CDR3 length: 13 amino acids.

Here the CDR3 reads CASSQDQGLAPDNEQFF. J is TRBJ2-1 and V is TRBV3-1; the TCRdb call, TRBD2, lacks DNA for checking. Looked up from germline, CDR1 is LGHDT and CDR2 is YNNKEL (reference sequence). This CDR3 is 17 amino acids long.

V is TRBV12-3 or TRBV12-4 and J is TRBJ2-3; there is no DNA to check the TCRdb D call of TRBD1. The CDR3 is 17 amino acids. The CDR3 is CASSHDRTGIGTDTQYF.

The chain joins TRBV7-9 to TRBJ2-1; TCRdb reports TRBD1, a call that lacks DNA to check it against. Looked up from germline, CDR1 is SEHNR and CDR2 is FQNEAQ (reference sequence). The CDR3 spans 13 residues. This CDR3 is CASSLARGGEQFF.

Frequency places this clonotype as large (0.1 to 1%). This chain's CDR3 is CASSQLAGGPEDTQYF. The chain is built from TRBV5-1 and TRBJ2-3; TCRdb indicates TRBD2, and absent DNA this call remains unverified. The CDR3 is 16 residues long. Looked up from germline, CDR1 is SGHRS and CDR2 is YFSETQ.

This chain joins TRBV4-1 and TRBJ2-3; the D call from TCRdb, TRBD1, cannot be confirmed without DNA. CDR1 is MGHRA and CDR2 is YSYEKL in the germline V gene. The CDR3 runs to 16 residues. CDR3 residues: CASSHTSAGATDTQYF.

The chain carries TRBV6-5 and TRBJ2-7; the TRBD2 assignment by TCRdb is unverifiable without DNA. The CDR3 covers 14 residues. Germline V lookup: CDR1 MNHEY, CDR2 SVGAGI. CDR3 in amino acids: CASKAGTGTYEQYF.

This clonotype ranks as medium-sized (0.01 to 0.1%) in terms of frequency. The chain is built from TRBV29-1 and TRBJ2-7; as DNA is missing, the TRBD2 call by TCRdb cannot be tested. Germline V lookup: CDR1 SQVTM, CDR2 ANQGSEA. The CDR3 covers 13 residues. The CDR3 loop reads CSVAGPSSYEQYF.

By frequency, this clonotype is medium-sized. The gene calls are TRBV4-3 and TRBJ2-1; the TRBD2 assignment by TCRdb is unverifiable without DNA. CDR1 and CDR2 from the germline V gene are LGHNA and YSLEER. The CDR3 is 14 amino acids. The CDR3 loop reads CASSQGTSSNEQFF.

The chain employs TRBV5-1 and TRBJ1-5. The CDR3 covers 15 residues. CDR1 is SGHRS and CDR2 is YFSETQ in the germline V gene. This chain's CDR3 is CASSPEGDHNQPQHF.

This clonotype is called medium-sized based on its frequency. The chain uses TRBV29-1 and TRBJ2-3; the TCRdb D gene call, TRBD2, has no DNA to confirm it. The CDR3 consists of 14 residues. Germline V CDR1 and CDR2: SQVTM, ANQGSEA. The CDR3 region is CSVSTSGSADTQYF.

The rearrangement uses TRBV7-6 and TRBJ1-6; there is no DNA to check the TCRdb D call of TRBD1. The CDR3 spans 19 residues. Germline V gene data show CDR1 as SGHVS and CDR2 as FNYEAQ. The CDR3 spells CASSLIPFGQGPNNSPLHF.

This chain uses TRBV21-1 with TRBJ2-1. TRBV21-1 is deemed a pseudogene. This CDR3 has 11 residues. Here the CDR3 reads CASSRSAGQFF.

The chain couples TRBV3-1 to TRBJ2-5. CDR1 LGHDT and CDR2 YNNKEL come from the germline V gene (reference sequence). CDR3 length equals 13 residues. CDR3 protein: CASSQESEETQYF.

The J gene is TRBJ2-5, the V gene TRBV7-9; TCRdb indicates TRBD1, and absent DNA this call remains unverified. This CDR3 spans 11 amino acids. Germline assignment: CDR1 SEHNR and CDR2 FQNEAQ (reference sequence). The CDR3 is CASITGETQYF.

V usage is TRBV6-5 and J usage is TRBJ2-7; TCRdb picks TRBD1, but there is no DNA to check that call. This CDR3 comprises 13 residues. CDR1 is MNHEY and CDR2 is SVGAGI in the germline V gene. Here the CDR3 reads CASSQDQAYEQYF.

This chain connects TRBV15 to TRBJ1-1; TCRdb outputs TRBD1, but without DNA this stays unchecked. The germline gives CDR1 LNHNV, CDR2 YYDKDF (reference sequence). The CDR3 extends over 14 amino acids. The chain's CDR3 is CATSSRGMNTEAFF.

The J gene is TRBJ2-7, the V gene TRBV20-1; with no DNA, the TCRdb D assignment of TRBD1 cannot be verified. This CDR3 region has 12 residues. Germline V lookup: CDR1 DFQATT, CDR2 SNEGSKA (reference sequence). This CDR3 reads CSGRDISYEQYF.

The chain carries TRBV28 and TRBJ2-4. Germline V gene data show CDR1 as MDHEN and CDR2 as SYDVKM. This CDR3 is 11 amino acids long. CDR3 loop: CASSLGNIQYF.

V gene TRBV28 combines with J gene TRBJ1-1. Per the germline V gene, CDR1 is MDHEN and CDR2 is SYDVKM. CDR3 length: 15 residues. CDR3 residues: CASSPFGARNAEAFF.

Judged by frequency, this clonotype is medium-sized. CDR3 amino acids: CASSRSSTLATNEKLFF. The V gene is TRBV5-1, the J gene TRBJ1-4. Looked up from germline, CDR1 is SGHRS and CDR2 is YFSETQ. The CDR3 is made up of 17 amino acids.

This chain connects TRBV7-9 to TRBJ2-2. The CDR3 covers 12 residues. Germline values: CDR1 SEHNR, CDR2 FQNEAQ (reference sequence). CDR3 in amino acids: CASSLRTGELFF.

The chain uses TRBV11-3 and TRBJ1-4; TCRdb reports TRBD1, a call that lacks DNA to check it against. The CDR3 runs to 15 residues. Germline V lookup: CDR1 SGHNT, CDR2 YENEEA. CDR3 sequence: CASSPPGQINEKLFF.

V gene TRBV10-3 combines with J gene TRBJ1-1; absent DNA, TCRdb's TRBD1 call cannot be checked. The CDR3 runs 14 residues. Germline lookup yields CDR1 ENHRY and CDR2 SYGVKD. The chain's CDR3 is CAAASGQGGTEAFF.